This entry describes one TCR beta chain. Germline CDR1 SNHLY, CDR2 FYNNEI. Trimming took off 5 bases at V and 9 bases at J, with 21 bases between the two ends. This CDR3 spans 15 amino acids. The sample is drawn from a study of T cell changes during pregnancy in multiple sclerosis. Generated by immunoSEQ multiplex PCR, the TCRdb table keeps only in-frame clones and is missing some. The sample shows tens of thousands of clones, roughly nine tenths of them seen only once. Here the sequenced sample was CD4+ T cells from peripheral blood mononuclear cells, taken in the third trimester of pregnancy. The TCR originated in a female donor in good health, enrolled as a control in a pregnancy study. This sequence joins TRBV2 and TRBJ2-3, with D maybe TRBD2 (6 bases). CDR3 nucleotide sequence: TGTGCCAGCAGTCGGCGGGCGGGGAGAGAGATAACGCAGTATTTT. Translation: CASSRRAGREITQYF.